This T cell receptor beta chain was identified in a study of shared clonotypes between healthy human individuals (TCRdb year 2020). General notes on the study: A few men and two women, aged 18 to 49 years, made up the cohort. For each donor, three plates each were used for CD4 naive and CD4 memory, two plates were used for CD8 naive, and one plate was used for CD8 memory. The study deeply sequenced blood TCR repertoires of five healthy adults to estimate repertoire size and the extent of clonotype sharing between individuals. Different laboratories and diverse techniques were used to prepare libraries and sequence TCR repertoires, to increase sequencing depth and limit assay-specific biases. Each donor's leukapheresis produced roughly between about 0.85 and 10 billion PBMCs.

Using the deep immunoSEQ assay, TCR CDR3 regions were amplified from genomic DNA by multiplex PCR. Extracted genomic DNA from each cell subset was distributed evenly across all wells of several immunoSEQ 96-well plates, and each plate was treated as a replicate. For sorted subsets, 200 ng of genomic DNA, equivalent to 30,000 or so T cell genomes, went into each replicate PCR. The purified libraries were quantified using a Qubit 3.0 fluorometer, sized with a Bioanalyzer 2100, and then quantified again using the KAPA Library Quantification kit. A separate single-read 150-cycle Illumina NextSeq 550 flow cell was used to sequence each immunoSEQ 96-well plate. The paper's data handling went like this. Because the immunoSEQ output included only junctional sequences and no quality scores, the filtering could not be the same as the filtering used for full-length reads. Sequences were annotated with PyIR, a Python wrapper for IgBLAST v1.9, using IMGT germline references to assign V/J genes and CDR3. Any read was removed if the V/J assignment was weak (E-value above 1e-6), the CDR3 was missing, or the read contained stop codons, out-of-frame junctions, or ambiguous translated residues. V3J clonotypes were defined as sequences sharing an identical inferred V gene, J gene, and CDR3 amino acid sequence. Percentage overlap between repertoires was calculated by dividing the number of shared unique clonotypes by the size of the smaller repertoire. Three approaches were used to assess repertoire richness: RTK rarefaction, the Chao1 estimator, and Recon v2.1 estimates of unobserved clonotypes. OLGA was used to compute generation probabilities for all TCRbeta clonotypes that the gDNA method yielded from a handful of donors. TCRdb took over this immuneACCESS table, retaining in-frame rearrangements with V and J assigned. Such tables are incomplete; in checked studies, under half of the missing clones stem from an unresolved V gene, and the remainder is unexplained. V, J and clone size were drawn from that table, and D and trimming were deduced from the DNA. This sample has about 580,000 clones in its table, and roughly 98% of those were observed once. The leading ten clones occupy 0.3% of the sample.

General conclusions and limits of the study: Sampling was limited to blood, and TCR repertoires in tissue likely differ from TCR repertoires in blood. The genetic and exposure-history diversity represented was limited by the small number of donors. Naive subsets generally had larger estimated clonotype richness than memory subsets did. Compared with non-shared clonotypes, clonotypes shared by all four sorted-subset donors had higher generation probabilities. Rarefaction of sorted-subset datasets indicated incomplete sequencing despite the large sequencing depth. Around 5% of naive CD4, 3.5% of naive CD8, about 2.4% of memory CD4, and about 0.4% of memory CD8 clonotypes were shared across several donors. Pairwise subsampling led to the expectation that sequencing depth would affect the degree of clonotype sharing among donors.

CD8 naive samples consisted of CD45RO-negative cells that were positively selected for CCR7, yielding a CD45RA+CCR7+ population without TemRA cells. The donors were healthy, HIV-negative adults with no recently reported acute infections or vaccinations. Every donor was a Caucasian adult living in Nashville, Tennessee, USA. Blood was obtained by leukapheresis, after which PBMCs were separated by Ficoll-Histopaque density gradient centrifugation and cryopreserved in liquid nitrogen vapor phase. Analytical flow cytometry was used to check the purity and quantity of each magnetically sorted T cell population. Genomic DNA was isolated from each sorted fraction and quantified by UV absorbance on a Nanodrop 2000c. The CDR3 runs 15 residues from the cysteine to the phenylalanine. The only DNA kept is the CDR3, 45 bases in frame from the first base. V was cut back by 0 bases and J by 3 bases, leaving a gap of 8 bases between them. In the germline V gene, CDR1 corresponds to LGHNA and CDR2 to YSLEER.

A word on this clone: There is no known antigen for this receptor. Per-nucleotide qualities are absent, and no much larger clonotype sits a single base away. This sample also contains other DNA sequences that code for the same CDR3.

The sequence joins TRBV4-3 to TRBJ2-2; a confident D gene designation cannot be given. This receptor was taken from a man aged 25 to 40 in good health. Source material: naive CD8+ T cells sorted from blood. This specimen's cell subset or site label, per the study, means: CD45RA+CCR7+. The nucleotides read TGCGCCAGCAGCCAAGATGGTGGGGACACCGGGGAGCTGTTTTTT. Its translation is CASSQDGGDTGELFF.